This TCR beta chain was identified in a study of blood T cell repertoires in COVID-19 (dated by TCRdb to about 2020). Regarding the complete study: Samples from collaborators originated in the United States, Italy and Spain and spanned both the acute and convalescent phases of COVID-19. The material from the prospective study consisted of cDNA or gDNA derived from T cells, B-cell-depleted T cells, or PBMCs. Subjects who had been exposed to COVID-19, were actively infected with it, or had recovered from it provided the deeply sampled blood TCRbeta repertoires that made up the dataset. A freely available public database, intended as a resource for researchers studying the immune response to SARS-CoV-2, is where the repertoires were released. Samples came from the ongoing ImmuneRACE study (first 160 participants) plus 1,254 subjects from 6 global collaborators. Sample metadata almost always included a de-identified subject ID, COVID-19 status, age in years and sex. Where available, HLA class I and class II types were obtained from metadata supplied by the sample provider rather than from assay-based typing.

Concerning this clone itself: The antigen it binds to is not known. No much larger clonotype is one base removed from it; base qualities were not supplied.

Each collaborating institution followed its own protocols to collect whole blood in K2EDTA tubes. Collaborator samples were shipped for TCRbeta analysis as frozen whole blood, isolated PBMCs, or DNA extracted from either sample type. A distance of 11 bases separates the germline ends of V and J, which lose 2 bases and 3 bases respectively. CDR1 WSHSY and CDR2 SAAADI are derived from the germline V gene. The cysteine opens and the phenylalanine closes a CDR3 of 14 amino acids. The entry retains the CDR3 DNA only, 42 bases that are in frame from base 1. Study-wide findings and limitations: How much clinical and demographic metadata was included differed by source and by participant, and the metadata was provided uncurated.

The immunoSEQ Assay, a bias-controlled multiplex PCR, was used to amplify TCRbeta CDR3 regions from genomic DNA. The study's processing was this. The number of nucleated cells in each sample was estimated from the amplification of reference gene primers within the assay. Sequence reads were collapsed and filtered to measure the absolute abundance of every unique TCRbeta CDR3 rearrangement. For each sample, productive Simpson clonality was calculated as the square root of Simpson's diversity index across productive rearrangements. TCRdb provides this immuneACCESS table in a form limited to in-frame rearrangements. Some clones are lacking; in checked studies, under half of them reflect an unresolved V gene, and why the rest are absent is not known. That table gives V, J and clone size, and the DNA gave D and trimming. Recorded for this sample are 300,000 or so clones; approximately 85% of them occurred a single time. Around 1.5% of the sample is taken by the ten largest.

The sequence was obtained from a woman in her fifties or sixties with acute or convalescent COVID-19. The chain is encoded by TRBV10-2 joined to TRBJ2-7; TRBD1 is possibly the D segment (5 matching bases). Input material: peripheral blood. The DNA is TGCGCCAGCAGTGAGGGGGCCGTTTACTACGAGCAGTACTTC. Translated, it gives CASSEGAVYYEQYF.